The 13 T cell receptor beta chains in this list originate from one sample, sequenced in a study of blood T cell repertoires in COVID-19. Repertoires were generated with immunoSEQ multiplex PCR, while TCRdb's copy carries only in-frame clones and drops some. The sample has some 310,000 clones, around 86% seen once. Sequencing was done on a sample of peripheral blood. All receptors derive from a middle-aged man with active or convalescent COVID-19.

The V and J genes are TRBV9 and TRBJ1-2; 9 nucleotides align to TRBD1. This CDR3 is 13 amino acids long. The V gene end was trimmed by 0 bases and the J gene end by 7 bases; junction bases not matched to a gene: 1. Germline CDR1 and CDR2: SGDLS and YYNGEE. This chain's CDR3 is CASSVGTGAGYTF. The CDR3 nucleotides read TGTGCCAGCAGCGTAGGGACAGGGGCTGGCTACACCTTC.

J is TRBJ2-1 and V is TRBV7-2, with TRBD2 as a possible D gene (6 bases). V lost 8 bases and J 4 bases, leaving 12 bases between the germline ends. The CDR3 extends over 13 amino acids. Germline loops: CDR1 SGHTA, CDR2 FQGNSA. DNA for the CDR3: TGTGCCAGCCTCGGGAGCGTTTACAATGAGCAGTTCTTC. Its translation: CASLGSVYNEQFF. Based on the CDR3 plus reference TRBV7-2 and TRBJ2-1, the full variable domain is GAGVSQSPSNKVTEKGKDVELRCDPISGHTALYWYRQSLGQGLEFLIYFQGNSAPDKSGLPSDRFSAERTGGSVSTLTIQRTQQEDSAVYLCASLGSVYNEQFFGPGTRLTVL.

This chain joins TRBV27 and TRBJ1-1; a weak D match, TRBD1 (6 bases). The V gene's germline CDR1 is MNHEY and CDR2 SMNVEV (reference sequence). V was clipped by 10 bases and J by 0 bases, with 12 bases between them. CDR3 length: 13 residues. The CDR3 sequence: CATLDSMNTEAFF. The DNA of the CDR3 is TGTGCCACCCTGGACAGCATGAACACTGAAGCTTTCTTT.

The rearrangement links TRBV7-3 to TRBJ2-7; D possibly corresponds to TRBD1 (5 bases). Germline V CDR1 and CDR2: SGHTA, FQGTGA. Trimming took off 3 bases at V and 0 bases at J, with 9 bases between the two ends. The CDR3 loop spans 14 amino acids. The CDR3 loop is CASSFSTDSYEQYF. Written as DNA, the CDR3 is TGTGCCAGCAGCTTCTCGACAGACTCCTACGAGCAGTACTTC.

The genes are TRBV12-3 or TRBV12-4 and TRBJ1-1; TRBD1 might be the D (5 bases). The germline V and J ends were trimmed by 4 bases and 5 bases, with 11 bases remaining between them. This CDR3 contains 13 residues. The CDR3 is CASSSMGGTEAFF. As DNA, the CDR3 is TGTGCCAGCAGTTCAATGGGGGGGACTGAAGCTTTCTTT.

This chain connects TRBV24-1 to TRBJ1-4; TRBD1 matches 9 bases. The germline V gene encodes CDR1 KGHDR and CDR2 SFDVKD. The trim removed 4 bases at V and 0 bases at J, leaving 5 bases unmatched. This CDR3 contains 17 residues. The CDR3 DNA follows: TGTGCCACCAGTGACGGGACAGGGTTTGCAACTAATGAAAAACTGTTTTTT. Translation gives CATSDGTGFATNEKLFF.

This clone was seen just once. This chain uses TRBV9 with TRBJ2-4, with TRBD1 identical over 9 bases. There are 15 residues in the CDR3. CDR1 is SGDLS, CDR2 YYNGEE, per germline. After removal of 3 bases from V and 5 bases from J, the junction contained 6 bases not matched to a gene. The CDR3: CASSEGGQGENIQYF. In DNA, the CDR3 is TGTGCCAGCAGCGAGGGGGGACAGGGTGAAAACATTCAGTACTTC.

The chain links TRBV4-3 to TRBJ2-1; D possibly corresponds to TRBD1 (6 bases). V gave up 0 bases and J gave up 15 bases, with 15 bases separating them. CDR1 LGHNA and CDR2 YSLEER come from the germline V gene. The CDR3 spans 13 residues. Here the CDR3 DNA reads TGCGCCAGCAGCCAAGATCTTGGCAGGGGTCGGTTCTTC. Translating it yields CASSQDLGRGRFF.

V is TRBV2 and J is TRBJ2-1; 11 nucleotides align to TRBD2. The CDR3 length is 15 residues. Germline V gene data show CDR1 as SNHLY and CDR2 as FYNNEI. V shed 6 bases, J shed 2 bases, and the junction held 3 bases outside the gene matches. CDR3 in amino acids: CASREGLAAYNEQFF. The DNA for the CDR3 is TGTGCCAGCAGAGAGGGACTAGCGGCCTACAATGAGCAGTTCTTC. The entire variable domain, with the rest obtained from reference TRBV2 and TRBJ2-1, is as follows: EPEVTQTPSHQVTQMGQEVILRCVPISNHLYFYWYRQILGQKVEFLVSFYNNEISEKSEIFDDQFSVERPDGSNFTLKIRSTKLEDSAMYFCASREGLAAYNEQFFGPGTRLTVL.

J is TRBJ1-3 and V is TRBV28, with 8 bases lining up with TRBD1. The J segment lost 0 bases and the V segment lost 1 base, leaving 2 bases of the junction unmatched. This CDR3 is built from 16 residues. Germline lookup yields CDR1 MDHEN and CDR2 SYDVKM. CDR3 DNA sequence: TGTGCCAGCAGTTTATCTACAGGGGGCTCTGGAAACACCATATATTTT. This gives the protein CASSLSTGGSGNTIYF. The whole variable domain, remainder taken from reference TRBV28 and TRBJ1-3, is DVKVTQSSRYLVKRTGEKVFLECVQDMDHENMFWYRQDPGLGLRLIYFSYDVKMKEKGDIPEGYSVSREKKERFSLILESASTNQTSMYLCASSLSTGGSGNTIYFGEGSWLTVV.

This rearrangement joins TRBV12-3 or TRBV12-4 to TRBJ1-1; a weak D match, TRBD1 (6 bases). The V end lost 5 bases, the J end lost 6 bases, and 7 bases lay between the germline ends. The CDR3 loop spans 11 amino acids. The CDR3: CASSTGSEAFF. The CDR3 nucleotides are TGTGCCAGCAGTACAGGGTCTGAAGCTTTCTTT.

The chain couples TRBV5-1 to TRBJ2-5; TRBD1 matches 7 bases. This CDR3 spans 15 amino acids. The germline CDR1 and CDR2 sequences are SGHRS and YFSETQ. The V segment lost 0 bases and the J segment 3 bases; nucleotides outside the gene matches: 5. The CDR3 sequence: CASSLATGIEETQYF. DNA of the CDR3: TGCGCCAGCAGCTTGGCGACAGGGATTGAAGAGACCCAGTACTTC.

The CDR3 DNA reads as TGTGCCATCAGTGGGGGGGGGCAAGGCGAAAAACTGTTTTTT. Translating it yields CAISGGGQGEKLFF. The chain combines TRBV10-3 with TRBJ1-4; possible D gene TRBD1, 6 bases. V dropped 4 bases and J dropped 8 bases, with 14 bases sitting between them. Looked up from germline, CDR1 is ENHRY and CDR2 is SYGVKD. The CDR3 is 14 amino acids.